These T cell receptor beta chains were read from a single sample in a study of high-grade serous ovarian cancer treatment subgroups. The table came from immunoSEQ multiplex PCR; TCRdb's copy has only in-frame clones and leaves some out. The table has some 360 clones, about 78% seen once; the top ten hold approximately 25%. The material sequenced was tumor tissue. The receptor set was obtained from a human donor with high-grade serous ovarian cancer. The CDR3 runs from the conserved cysteine through the conserved F or W. Fields, in order: J gene, D gene, V gene, clone size, CDR3 DNA, CDR3 protein. D genes are given only for firm matches. Not every row has a clone size; where given, it reads once, few, many or a size class.

j_call: TRBJ1-1
d_call: NA
v_call: TRBV5-1
clone_size: NA
cdr3_nt: TGCGCCAGCATGGCAGGGATGAACACTGAAGCTTTCTTT
cdr3_aa: CASMAGMNTEAFF

j_call: TRBJ1-3
d_call: TRBD1
v_call: TRBV19
clone_size: few
cdr3_nt: TGTGCCAGTAGTAGGGACAGGCTGGAATCCTGGCGGAACACCATATATTTT
cdr3_aa: CASSRDRLESWRNTIYF

j_call: TRBJ1-1
d_call: NA
v_call: TRBV4-1
clone_size: NA
cdr3_nt: TGCGCCAGCAGCCAAGTTTCCTCCTACGCTGAAGCTTTCTTT
cdr3_aa: CASSQVSSYAEAFF

j_call: TRBJ2-1
d_call: NA
v_call: TRBV10-3
clone_size: NA
cdr3_nt: TGTGCCATCAGTGGGTTCGATGAGCAGTTCTTC
cdr3_aa: CAISGFDEQFF

j_call: TRBJ2-1
d_call: NA
v_call: TRBV4-3
clone_size: NA
cdr3_nt: TGCGCCAGCAGCCAAGATAGTCGGGAATGGGGGGATGAGCAGTTCTTC
cdr3_aa: CASSQDSREWGDEQFF

j_call: TRBJ2-6
d_call: TRBD2
v_call: TRBV27
clone_size: NA
cdr3_nt: TGTGCCAGCAGTTTCTTGACTAGCGGGTCCTACTCTGGGGCCAACGTCCTGACTTTC
cdr3_aa: CASSFLTSGSYSGANVLTF

j_call: TRBJ1-6
d_call: NA
v_call: TRBV5-1
clone_size: NA
cdr3_nt: TGCGCCAGCAGCTTAGGTCGGGGGGCGAATTCACCCCTCCACTTT
cdr3_aa: CASSLGRGANSPLHF

j_call: TRBJ2-1
d_call: TRBD2
v_call: TRBV19
clone_size: NA
cdr3_nt: TGTGCCAGTAGTATCGGACTAGCGGACTACAATGAGCAGTTCTTC
cdr3_aa: CASSIGLADYNEQFF

j_call: TRBJ1-1
d_call: NA
v_call: TRBV18
clone_size: NA
cdr3_nt: TGTGCCAGCTCAGCAAGTCGGGGCGGGAGTACCACTGAAGCTTTCTTT
cdr3_aa: CASSASRGGSTTEAFF

j_call: TRBJ2-7
d_call: TRBD1
v_call: TRBV5-1
clone_size: NA
cdr3_nt: TGCGCCAGCAGCTTCGACAGGGGGAAATACGAGCAGTACTTC
cdr3_aa: CASSFDRGKYEQYF

j_call: TRBJ1-4
d_call: NA
v_call: TRBV7-9
clone_size: NA
cdr3_nt: TGTGCCAGCAGCGGGCGGGGGAAGGGTGAAAAACTGTTTTTT
cdr3_aa: CASSGRGKGEKLFF

j_call: TRBJ2-3
d_call: TRBD1
v_call: TRBV29-1
clone_size: NA
cdr3_nt: TGCAGCGTTACCCCGACAGGGCGCACAGATACGCAGTATTTT
cdr3_aa: CSVTPTGRTDTQYF

j_call: TRBJ1-5
d_call: TRBD1
v_call: TRBV10-2
clone_size: few
cdr3_nt: TGCGCCAGCAGTGAGTCTGGGACAGCCCAGCAGCCCCAGCATTTT
cdr3_aa: CASSESGTAQQPQHF

j_call: TRBJ2-1
d_call: NA
v_call: TRBV15
clone_size: NA
cdr3_nt: TGTGCCACCAGCAGCGGGCTGAGCTCCTACAATGAGCAGTTCTTC
cdr3_aa: CATSSGLSSYNEQFF

j_call: TRBJ2-3
d_call: TRBD2
v_call: TRBV7-2
clone_size: NA
cdr3_nt: TGTGCCAGCAGCTTCCCGCCTAGCGGGACCAACACAGATACGCAGTATTTT
cdr3_aa: CASSFPPSGTNTDTQYF

j_call: TRBJ2-1
d_call: TRBD2
v_call: TRBV4-1
clone_size: NA
cdr3_nt: TGCGCCAGCAGCCAAGATGTAGCCAGCGGGATACGTAGTGAGCAGTTCTTC
cdr3_aa: CASSQDVASGIRSEQFF

j_call: TRBJ2-3
d_call: TRBD1
v_call: TRBV6-1
clone_size: NA
cdr3_nt: TGTGCCAGCAGTCCCTCGACAGGGGGGATGCAGTATTTT
cdr3_aa: CASSPSTGGMQYF

j_call: TRBJ1-2
d_call: TRBD1
v_call: TRBV30
clone_size: NA
cdr3_nt: TGTGCCTGGAGTACCGGGACAGGGTCAACTAGCTACACCTTC
cdr3_aa: CAWSTGTGSTSYTF

j_call: TRBJ1-2
d_call: NA
v_call: TRBV5-6
clone_size: NA
cdr3_nt: TGTGCCAGCAGCTTGGGAACGGGATATGGGTGGTACGGCTACACCTTC
cdr3_aa: CASSLGTGYGWYGYTF

j_call: TRBJ2-3
d_call: NA
v_call: TRBV4-1
clone_size: NA
cdr3_nt: TGCGCCAGCAGCCAGGAGACTAAGGGGAGTAGCACAGATACGCAGTATTTT
cdr3_aa: CASSQETKGSSTDTQYF

j_call: TRBJ2-7
d_call: NA
v_call: TRBV30
clone_size: NA
cdr3_nt: TGTGCCTGGAGTGGAGGTGTCTACGAGCAGTACTTC
cdr3_aa: CAWSGGVYEQYF

j_call: TRBJ2-1
d_call: TRBD2
v_call: TRBV27
clone_size: NA
cdr3_nt: TGTGCCAGCACCACAACAGCGGGAGGTTACAATGAGCAGTTCTTC
cdr3_aa: CASTTTAGGYNEQFF

j_call: TRBJ2-5
d_call: NA
v_call: TRBV27
clone_size: NA
cdr3_nt: TGTGCCAGCAGGCAACAGGGAGGCGAGACCCAGTACTTC
cdr3_aa: CASRQQGGETQYF

j_call: TRBJ2-7
d_call: NA
v_call: TRBV11-2
clone_size: NA
cdr3_nt: TGTGCCAGCAGCCCGTCATCCGAGAGCTCCTACGAGCAGTACTTC
cdr3_aa: CASSPSSESSYEQYF

j_call: TRBJ2-1
d_call: NA
v_call: TRBV21-1
clone_size: NA
cdr3_nt: TGTGCCAGCAGGTACAACTTAGCTACACCATCCGACAATGAGCAGTTCTTC
cdr3_aa: CASRYNLATPSDNEQFF

j_call: TRBJ2-7
d_call: TRBD2
v_call: TRBV19
clone_size: NA
cdr3_nt: TGTGCCAGTAGTAGGCTAGCGGGGACCCGCGGGGAGCAGTACTTC
cdr3_aa: CASSRLAGTRGEQYF

j_call: TRBJ1-2
d_call: TRBD1
v_call: TRBV7-2
clone_size: NA
cdr3_nt: TGTGCCAGCAGCTTAGGGACAGGGGGATTCTATGGCTACACCTTC
cdr3_aa: CASSLGTGGFYGYTF

j_call: TRBJ1-1
d_call: NA
v_call: TRBV7-2
clone_size: NA
cdr3_nt: TGTGCCAGCAGCCTACAGGGTCGCACTGAAGCTTTCTTT
cdr3_aa: CASSLQGRTEAFF

j_call: TRBJ2-3
d_call: NA
v_call: TRBV27
clone_size: NA
cdr3_nt: TGTGCCAGCAGAGGGACGACAGATACGCAGTATTTT
cdr3_aa: CASRGTTDTQYF

j_call: TRBJ2-5
d_call: TRBD1
v_call: TRBV15
clone_size: NA
cdr3_nt: TGTGCCACCAGCACGGGGACAGGGGTTGACCAAGAGACCCAGTACTTC
cdr3_aa: CATSTGTGVDQETQYF

j_call: TRBJ2-5
d_call: TRBD1
v_call: TRBV28
clone_size: large
cdr3_nt: TGTGCCAGCAGTTTAGAGCAGGGGGCTGGGGAGACCCAGTACTTC
cdr3_aa: CASSLEQGAGETQYF

j_call: TRBJ1-2
d_call: NA
v_call: TRBV28
clone_size: NA
cdr3_nt: TGTGCCAGCAGCTTACCGGGACGGTTATTCAACTATGGCTACACCTTC
cdr3_aa: CASSLPGRLFNYGYTF

j_call: TRBJ2-7
d_call: TRBD2
v_call: TRBV6-5
clone_size: few
cdr3_nt: TGTGCCAGCAGTTACTCGCCAGCGGGATTAACGGGGGAGCAGTACTTC
cdr3_aa: CASSYSPAGLTGEQYF

j_call: TRBJ2-3
d_call: TRBD1
v_call: TRBV4-1
clone_size: few
cdr3_nt: TGCGCCAGCAGCCAAGAAACAGGGGTTTATACGCAGTATTTT
cdr3_aa: CASSQETGVYTQYF

j_call: TRBJ2-3
d_call: NA
v_call: TRBV4-1
clone_size: NA
cdr3_nt: TGCGCCAGCAGCCCCCCCCTCGCTGCGGGGTACACAGATACGCAGTATTTT
cdr3_aa: CASSPPLAAGYTDTQYF

j_call: TRBJ2-1
d_call: NA
v_call: TRBV5-1
clone_size: once
cdr3_nt: TGCGCCAGCAGCCTAATGGAGAGGGGGAGAAGGAATGAGCAGTTCTTC
cdr3_aa: CASSLMERGRRNEQFF